This T cell receptor (beta chain) was sequenced in a study of chemoradiotherapy in HPV16-positive cancers (dated by TCRdb to between 2021 and 2024). Background for the entire study: Using functional T-cell assays on cells from two HPV16-positive patients, the researchers defined candidate HPV-specific T-cell clones and common TCR motifs. Whether T-cell immunity against the HPV oncoproteins E6 and E7 changes during chemoradiotherapy and whether survival is affected by this immunity were examined in the study. Next, the candidate HPV-specific TCRs and motifs were followed in TCR repertoires from about 90 patients with HPV-related cancers.

From the cysteine up to the phenylalanine, the CDR3 has a length of 13 residues. Only the CDR3 part of the read is kept: 39 bases, read in frame from the first base. The junction carries 10 bases between V and J, which are trimmed by 3 bases and 5 bases respectively. CDR1 and CDR2, looked up from the germline V gene, are SGHNT and YENEEA. The protocol used for the library was the immunoSEQ multiplex PCR assay. In its TCRdb copy, this immuneACCESS table keeps in-frame sequences only and misses some clones. Where compared with another copy, unresolved V genes explain less than half of these, and the others have no known cause. This sample gives 1,800 or so clones in total; 81% of them show up just once. The ten most abundant clones make up about an eighth of the sample. Concerning this clone itself: Its specific antigen is unknown. Nothing much larger sits one base from this clone, and base qualities are not available.

The paper as a whole reports these results and caveats: Improved recurrence-free survival in HPV16-positive patients was associated with expansion of HPV-responsive T cells during chemoradiotherapy. Expansion of candidate HPV-specific clones and E7-related TCR motifs was observed in the tumor microenvironment during treatment, whereas no such expansion was observed for non-HPV-specific T cells. The functional definition of HPV-specific T cells was derived from only two HPV16-positive patients, and the survival association was reported for HPV16-positive patients.

Because repertoires were sampled repeatedly during chemoradiotherapy, clonal expansion in the tumor microenvironment could be followed. This TCR was recovered from a human donor with HPV-associated anogenital cancer. The sequencing here drew on tumor tissue, taken from a patient who underwent chemoradiotherapy. The receptor chain draws on TRBV11-3 and TRBJ2-5; the D element might be TRBD1 or TRBD2, as each aligns at 5 bases. The CDR3 protein: CASSLGDRETQYF. The DNA sequence follows: TGTGCCAGCAGCTTGGGGGACCGGGAGACCCAGTACTTC. Here the CDR3 is joined to the reference TRBV11-3 and TRBJ2-5 genes, and the full variable domain is: EAGVVQSPRYKIIEKKQPVAFWCNPISGHNTLYWYLQNLGQGPELLIRYENEEAVDDSQLPKDRFSAERLKGVDSTLKIQPAELGDSAVYLCASSLGDRETQYFGPGTRLLVL.